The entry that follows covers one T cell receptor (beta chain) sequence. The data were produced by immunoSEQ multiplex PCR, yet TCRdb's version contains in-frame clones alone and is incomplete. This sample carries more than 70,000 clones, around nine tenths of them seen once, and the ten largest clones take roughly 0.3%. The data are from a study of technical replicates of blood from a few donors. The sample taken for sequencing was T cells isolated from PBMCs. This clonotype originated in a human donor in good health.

CDR3 in amino acids: CASRAGGWGTDTQYF. The DNA of the CDR3 is TGTGCCAGCAGAGCAGGGGGCTGGGGGACAGATACGCAGTATTTT. The gene calls are TRBV2 and TRBJ2-3; 8 bases map to TRBD1. Looked up from germline, CDR1 is SNHLY and CDR2 is FYNNEI. Trimming at V came to 6 bases and at J to 3 bases, leaving 8 bases not matched to a gene. CDR3 length equals 15 residues.